The 17 T cell receptor beta chains presented below share a single source sample, sequenced in a study of blood T cells in healthy people across ages. Next came a second PCR, run for about 6 to 12 cycles, which used a sample-barcoded 5' primer along with a J-beta primer mix. TCRdb called the 5' RACE reads again in MiXCR, with one record for every CDR3 protein. The data show roughly 2 million distinct CDR3 sequences, with about 50% seen just once and over 2% held by the top ten. The sample taken for sequencing was blood. Every receptor here comes from a woman aged 40 to 49 in good health.

The V and J genes are TRBV6-6 and TRBJ2-1, with D tentatively TRBD2 (5 bases). Per germline, CDR1 MNHNY and CDR2 SVGAGI (reference sequence). CDR3 length: 15 residues. The ends were cut back, 8 bases at V and 4 bases at J, with 18 bases in the middle. In DNA form, the CDR3 reads TGTGCCAGCCTTATGGAGGCTGCCGGATACAATGAGCAGTTCTTC. Residues: CASLMEAAGYNEQFF.

This chain connects TRBV4-1 to TRBJ2-3; 9 bases agree with TRBD2. This CDR3 spans 17 amino acids. Germline loops: CDR1 MGHRA, CDR2 YSYEKL. V shed 1 base and J 2 bases; nucleotides not matched to a gene: 7. CDR3 sequence: CASSQGPAGGYTDTQYF. CDR3 coding DNA: TGCGCCAGCAGCCAAGGTCCAGCGGGGGGTTACACAGATACGCAGTATTTT.

This clonotype has more than one count but fewer than ten. The rearrangement links TRBV5-1 to TRBJ2-1, with TRBD1 as a possible D gene (6 bases). Germline lookup yields CDR1 SGHRS and CDR2 YFSETQ. The CDR3 has 13 residues. The ends were cut back, 0 bases at V and 10 bases at J, with 11 bases in the middle. The DNA of the CDR3 is TGCGCCAGCAGCTTGGTGGACAGTACAGAGCAGTTCTTC. Its translation is CASSLVDSTEQFF.

The chain recombines TRBV7-2 with TRBJ2-5; 10 bases match TRBD2. Germline V CDR1 and CDR2: SGHTA, FQGNSA. The CDR3 has 16 amino acids. J lost 2 bases, V lost 3 bases, and 6 bases had no gene match. DNA for the CDR3: TGTGCCAGCAGCTTCCTAGCGGGGGAAATACAAGAGACCCAGTACTTC. As protein: CASSFLAGEIQETQYF.

V usage is TRBV12-3 or TRBV12-4 and J usage is TRBJ1-2; D is unclear. There are 14 residues in the CDR3. The V end lost 3 bases, the J end lost 8 bases, and 16 bases lay between the germline ends. The CDR3 is CASSFGLGAWGYTF. As DNA, the CDR3 is TGTGCCAGCAGTTTTGGGCTTGGAGCCTGGGGCTACACCTTC.

The J gene is TRBJ2-7, the V gene TRBV6-2 or TRBV6-3; 12 positions match TRBD2. Germline loops: CDR1 MNHEY, CDR2 SVGEGT. V lost 5 bases, J lost 2 bases, and 7 bases stayed unmatched. This CDR3 has 16 amino acids. This CDR3 reads CASSQTLAGGAYEQYF. The CDR3 coding sequence is TGTGCCAGCAGTCAGACTCTAGCGGGGGGGGCCTACGAGCAGTACTTC.

The chain joins TRBV6-6 to TRBJ1-2; TRBD1 matches 10 bases. Per the germline V gene, CDR1 is MNHNY and CDR2 is SVGAGI (reference sequence). After removal of 6 bases from V and 3 bases from J, the junction contained 4 bases not matched to a gene. The CDR3 has 14 amino acids. The CDR3 loop reads CASSGQGVDYGYTF. The CDR3 region has the DNA TGTGCCAGCAGCGGACAGGGGGTCGACTATGGCTACACCTTC.

J is TRBJ2-7 and V is TRBV9; D unresolved. The DNA end lines up better with TRBJ2-5; the J call may be wrong. The CDR3 loop spans 15 amino acids. Germline CDR1 and CDR2: SGDLS and YYNGEE. The CDR3 spells CASSVDASVRETQYF. The CDR3 DNA reads TGTGCCAGCAGCGTAGACGCCAGCGTTCGGGAGACCCAGTACTTC.

This chain connects TRBV12-3 or TRBV12-4 to TRBJ2-1; no definite D call. CDR3 length: 15 amino acids. Trimming left V 7 bases short and J 7 bases short, with 20 bases between. The CDR3 region is CASTPKNQGRNEQFF. CDR3 DNA sequence: TGTGCCAGCACCCCCAAGAATCAAGGAAGGAATGAGCAGTTCTTC.

The chain carries TRBV20-1 and TRBJ2-7; D unclear. The V and J ends lost 4 bases and 0 bases respectively, with 16 bases between them. The CDR3 length is 15 residues. In germline, CDR1 is DFQATT, CDR2 SNEGSKA (reference sequence). The CDR3 protein is CSATAGSLDSYEQYF. The DNA for the CDR3 is TGCAGTGCTACCGCCGGGTCACTCGACTCCTACGAGCAGTACTTC.

This clonotype was observed a few times. The chain joins TRBV4-3 to TRBJ2-4; D is possibly TRBD1 (5 bases). In germline, CDR1 is LGHNA, CDR2 YSLEER. The germline V and J ends were trimmed by 2 bases and 0 bases, with 11 bases remaining between them. The CDR3 consists of 16 residues. In nucleotides, the CDR3 is TGCGCCAGCAGCCAAACGTTGACAGTAGCCAAAAACATTCAGTACTTC. Translation gives CASSQTLTVAKNIQYF.

The chain uses TRBV9 and TRBJ1-2; no firm D call. The germline CDR1 and CDR2 sequences are SGDLS and YYNGEE. The CDR3 is 16 amino acids. V shed 0 bases and J shed 5 bases, with 17 bases lying between them. CDR3: CASSVGGWGGGYGYTF. DNA of the CDR3: TGTGCCAGCAGCGTAGGAGGTTGGGGTGGCGGATATGGCTACACCTTC.

The V call is TRBV9, the J call TRBJ1-1, with D perhaps TRBD1 (6 bases). CDR1 and CDR2 (germline): SGDLS, YYNGEE. CDR3 length equals 14 residues. The V end was cut by 0 bases, the J end by 4 bases, with 10 bases between. This chain's CDR3 is CASSVGGGTTEAFF. The CDR3 DNA follows: TGTGCCAGCAGCGTAGGAGGGGGGACCACTGAAGCTTTCTTT.

The table lists this clonotype with a few counts. V usage is TRBV11-2 and J usage is TRBJ2-4; TRBD1 might be the D (5 bases). CDR1 and CDR2 (germline): SGHAT, FQNNGV. The germline V and J ends were trimmed by 6 bases and 0 bases, with 9 bases remaining between them. The CDR3 loop spans 14 amino acids. The CDR3: CASRGVTAKNIQYF. In DNA, the CDR3 is TGTGCCAGCAGAGGGGTCACAGCCAAAAACATTCAGTACTTC.

V usage is TRBV9 and J usage is TRBJ2-4, with 7 bases identical to TRBD1. The J call is in doubt because the DNA end fits TRBJ2-7 better. The germline V gene encodes CDR1 SGDLS and CDR2 YYNGEE. The CDR3 runs to 15 residues. This CDR3 is CASSVGSGQIYEQYF. The CDR3 bases are TGTGCCAGCAGCGTAGGTTCGGGACAGATTTACGAGCAGTACTTC.

The CDR3 coding sequence is TGTGCCAGCAGTCCCGCGACTTCCGGCAATGAGCAGTACTTC. Protein: CASSPATSGNEQYF. The J gene is TRBJ2-5, the V gene TRBV7-2, with D hard to call. CDR3 length: 14 residues. Germline V gene data show CDR1 as SGHTA and CDR2 as FQGNSA. Trimming removed 6 bases from V and 11 bases from J, with 22 bases in between.

CDR3 sequence reads: CASSTTLAGEETQYF. DNA of the CDR3: TGTGCCAGCAGTACCACACTAGCGGGGGAGGAGACCCAGTACTTC. The chain recombines TRBV27 with TRBJ2-5, with 11 bases that match TRBD2. Losses at the gene ends were 5 bases for V and 5 bases for J; bases not matched to a gene: 7. The V gene's germline CDR1 is MNHEY and CDR2 SMNVEV (reference sequence). The CDR3 sequence is 15 residues long.